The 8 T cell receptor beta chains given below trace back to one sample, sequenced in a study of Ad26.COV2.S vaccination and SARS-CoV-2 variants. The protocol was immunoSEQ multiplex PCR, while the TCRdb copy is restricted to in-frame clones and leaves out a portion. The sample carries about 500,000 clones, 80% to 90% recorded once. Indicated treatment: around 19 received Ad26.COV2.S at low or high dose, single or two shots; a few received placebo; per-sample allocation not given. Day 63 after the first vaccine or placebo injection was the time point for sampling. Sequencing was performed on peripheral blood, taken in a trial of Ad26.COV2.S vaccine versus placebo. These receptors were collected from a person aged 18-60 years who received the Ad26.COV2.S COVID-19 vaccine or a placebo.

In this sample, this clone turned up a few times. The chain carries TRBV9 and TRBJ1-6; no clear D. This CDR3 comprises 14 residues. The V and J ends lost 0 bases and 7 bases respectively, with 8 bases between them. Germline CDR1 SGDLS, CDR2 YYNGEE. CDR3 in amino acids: CASSVGNRNSPLHF. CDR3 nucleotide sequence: TGTGCCAGCAGCGTAGGGAACAGAAATTCACCCCTCCACTTT. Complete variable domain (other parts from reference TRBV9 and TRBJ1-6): DSGVTQTPKHLITATGQRVTLRCSPRSGDLSVYWYQQSLDQGLQFLIQYYNGEERAKGNILERFSAQQFPDLHSELNLSSLELGDSALYFCASSVGNRNSPLHFGNGTRLTVT.

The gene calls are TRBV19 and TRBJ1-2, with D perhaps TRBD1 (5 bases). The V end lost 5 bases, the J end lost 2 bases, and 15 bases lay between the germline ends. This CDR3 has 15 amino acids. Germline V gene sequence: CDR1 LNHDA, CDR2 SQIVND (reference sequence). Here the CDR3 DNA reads TGTGCCAGTAGTCTTCAGGGAGGAGGAAACTATGGCTACACCTTC. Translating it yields CASSLQGGGNYGYTF.

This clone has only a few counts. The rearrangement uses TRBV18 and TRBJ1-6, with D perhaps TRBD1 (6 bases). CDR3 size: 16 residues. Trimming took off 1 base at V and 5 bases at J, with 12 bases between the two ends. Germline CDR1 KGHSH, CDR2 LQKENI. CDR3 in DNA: TGTGCCAGCTCACCACGTGGGGGGGCGAATAATTCACCCCTCCACTTT. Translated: CASSPRGGANNSPLHF.

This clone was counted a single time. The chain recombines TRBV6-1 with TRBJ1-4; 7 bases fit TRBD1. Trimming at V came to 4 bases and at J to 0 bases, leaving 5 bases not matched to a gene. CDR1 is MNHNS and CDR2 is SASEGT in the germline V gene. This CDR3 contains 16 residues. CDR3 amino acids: CASSGGQVSTNEKLFF. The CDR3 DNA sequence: TGTGCCAGCAGTGGCGGACAGGTTTCAACTAATGAAAAACTGTTTTTT.

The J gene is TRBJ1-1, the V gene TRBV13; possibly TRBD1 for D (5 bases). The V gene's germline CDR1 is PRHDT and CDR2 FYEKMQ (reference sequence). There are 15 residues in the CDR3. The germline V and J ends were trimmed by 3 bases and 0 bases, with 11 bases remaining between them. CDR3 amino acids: CASSLEGNMNTEAFF. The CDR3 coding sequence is TGTGCCAGCAGCTTGGAGGGGAACATGAACACTGAAGCTTTCTTT.

The CDR3 sequence: CASSAEGLAGAEQFF. For the CDR3, the DNA is TGTGCCAGCAGCGCAGAGGGACTAGCGGGAGCTGAGCAGTTCTTC. The chain is built from TRBV9 and TRBJ2-1, with 14 nucleotides matching TRBD2. This CDR3 contains 15 residues. Per the germline V gene, CDR1 is SGDLS and CDR2 is YYNGEE. The J segment lost 9 bases and the V segment lost 3 bases, leaving 5 bases of the junction unmatched.

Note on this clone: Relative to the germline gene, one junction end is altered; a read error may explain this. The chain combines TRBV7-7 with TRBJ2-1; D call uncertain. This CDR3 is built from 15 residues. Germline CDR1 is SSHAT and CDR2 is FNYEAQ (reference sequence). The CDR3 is CASSLVASSYNEQFF. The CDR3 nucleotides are TGTGCTAGCAGCTTAGTGGCGAGCTCCTACAATGAGCAGTTCTTC.

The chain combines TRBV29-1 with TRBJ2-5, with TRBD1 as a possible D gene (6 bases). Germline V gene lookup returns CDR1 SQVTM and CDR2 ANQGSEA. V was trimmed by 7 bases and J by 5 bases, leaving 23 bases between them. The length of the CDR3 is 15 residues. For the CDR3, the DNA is TGCAGCGCCAACATGGACAGTTCCCTGGGGGAGACCCAGTACTTC. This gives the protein CSANMDSSLGETQYF.